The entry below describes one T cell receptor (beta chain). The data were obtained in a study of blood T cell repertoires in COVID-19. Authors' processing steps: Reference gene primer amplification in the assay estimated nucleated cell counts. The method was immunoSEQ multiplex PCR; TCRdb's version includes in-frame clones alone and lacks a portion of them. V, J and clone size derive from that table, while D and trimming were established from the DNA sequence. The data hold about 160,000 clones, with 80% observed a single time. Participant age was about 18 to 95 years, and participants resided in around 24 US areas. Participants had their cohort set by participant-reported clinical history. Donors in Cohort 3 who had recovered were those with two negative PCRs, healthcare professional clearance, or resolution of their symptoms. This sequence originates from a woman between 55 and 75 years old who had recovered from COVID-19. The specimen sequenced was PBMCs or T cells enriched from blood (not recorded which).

The CDR3 region has the DNA TGTGCCAGCAGCTGGGGGCACACGAACACTGAAGCTTTCTTT. It codes for CASSWGHTNTEAFF. The rearrangement links TRBV5-6 to TRBJ1-1; D perhaps matches TRBD1 (6 bases). Germline V gives CDR1 SGHDT, CDR2 YYEEEE. The CDR3 extends over 14 amino acids. The V end was cut by 3 bases, the J end by 1 base, with 10 bases between.